This T cell receptor beta chain was sequenced in a study of blood T cell repertoires in COVID-19. Authors' analysis steps: Using reference gene primer amplification, nucleated cell counts were estimated. Clones were read by immunoSEQ multiplex PCR, and TCRdb kept only the in-frame ones, dropping some. The D gene and trimming were derived from the DNA, and the V and J assignments and clone size from that table. The sample includes approximately 100,000 clones, about 89% of them seen just once. Germline V gene lookup returns CDR1 SQVTM and CDR2 ANQGSEA. V trimming: 2 bases; J trimming: 3 bases; junction bases outside the gene matches: 4. The CDR3 is 14 amino acids.

The clonotype originates from a man aged 55 to 70 with acute or convalescent COVID-19. Sequenced input: peripheral blood. The rearrangement uses TRBV29-1 and TRBJ1-1, with 9 bases fitting TRBD1. Here the CDR3 DNA reads TGCAGCGTTGAAAACAGGGACAGGGACACTGAAGCTTTCTTT. Its translation: CSVENRDRDTEAFF.